These 30 T cell receptor beta chains were sequenced from one sample in a study of T cells in localized non-small cell lung cancer. The repertoire was sequenced with immunoSEQ multiplex PCR; TCRdb's copy has only in-frame clones and lacks some. The sample lists about 6,300 clones, less than 45% occurring once. The source was lung tumor tissue, collected before any cancer treatment. These receptors were collected from a woman aged 40-69 years with stage II squamous cell lung carcinoma.

The chain couples TRBV11-3 to TRBJ1-2; TRBD1 might be the D (5 bases). Germline CDR1 SGHNT, CDR2 YENEEA. CDR3 size: 15 residues. V was pared by 1 base and J by 2 bases, with 11 bases between. CDR3: CASSLGDRQNYGYTF. In nucleotides, the CDR3 is TGTGCCAGCAGCTTAGGGGACCGACAGAACTATGGCTACACCTTC.

The gene calls are TRBV7-7 and TRBJ2-3; D might be TRBD1 (6 bases). The CDR3 totals 17 residues. Germline loops: CDR1 SSHAT, CDR2 FNYEAQ (reference sequence). The V gene lost 7 bases and the J gene lost 1 base, with 21 bases spanning the gap. The CDR3 bases are TGTGCCAGCACCTCTTGGGCCAGGGCAGGGGGCACAGATACGCAGTATTTT. Translation gives CASTSWARAGGTDTQYF.

The chain employs TRBV6-7 and TRBJ1-1; D gene uncertain. TRBV6-7 has ORF status, its function being uncertain. V gave up 1 base and J gave up 7 bases, with 4 bases separating them. This CDR3 is 11 amino acids long. CDR3 sequence (DNA): TGTGCCAGCAGTTACTTGCGTGAAGCTTTCTTT. It is translated as CASSYLREAFF.

The genes are TRBV6-8 and TRBJ2-1; 15 bases agree with TRBD2. V lost 6 bases, J lost 12 bases, and 6 bases stayed unmatched. The CDR3 is 14 amino acids. Per germline, CDR1 MNHGY and CDR2 SAAAGT. This chain's CDR3 is CASSIGLAGGRQFF. CDR3 nucleotides: TGTGCCAGCAGCATAGGACTAGCGGGAGGGAGGCAGTTCTTC.

The gene calls are TRBV19 and TRBJ2-7, with 7 positions matching TRBD1. J lost 2 bases, V lost 4 bases, and 5 bases had no gene match. Germline CDR1 and CDR2: LNHDA and SQIVND (reference sequence). The CDR3 has 14 amino acids. CDR3 sequence: CASSNPGGTYEQYF. CDR3 DNA: TGTGCCAGTAGTAACCCAGGGGGAACCTACGAGCAGTACTTC.

The chain uses TRBV18 and TRBJ2-7, with 9 bases matching TRBD1. This CDR3 contains 15 residues. The germline V gene encodes CDR1 KGHSH and CDR2 LQKENI. Germline trimming cut 4 bases from V and 1 base from J; bases unmatched to any gene: 5. CDR3 DNA: TGTGCCAGCTCACGCTCGGGACAGGGATCCTACGAGCAGTACTTC. Translated, it gives CASSRSGQGSYEQYF. Full variable domain (rest looked up from reference TRBV18 and TRBJ2-7): NAGVMQNPRHLVRRRGQEARLRCSPMKGHSHVYWYRQLPEEGLKFMVYLQKENIIDESGMPKERFSAEFPKEGPSILRIQQVVRGDSAAYFCASSRSGQGSYEQYFGPGTRLTVT.

The chain is built from TRBV5-1 and TRBJ1-5; possibly TRBD1 for D (5 bases). This CDR3 spans 14 amino acids. Germline V gives CDR1 SGHRS, CDR2 YFSETQ. Trimming removed 9 bases from V and 3 bases from J, with 16 bases in between. Here the CDR3 DNA reads TGCGCCACCCTTTTCGGGACCTACAATCAGCCCCAGCATTTT. It is translated as CATLFGTYNQPQHF.

The CDR3 sequence: CAWSRASGANVLTF. In DNA form, the CDR3 reads TGTGCCTGGAGTCGAGCCTCTGGGGCCAACGTCCTGACTTTC. This sequence joins TRBV30 and TRBJ2-6; no reliable D call. Germline assignment: CDR1 GTSNPN and CDR2 SVGIG (reference sequence). The V end was cut by 2 bases, the J end by 0 bases, with 5 bases between. The CDR3 is 14 residues long. The full variable domain, in which reference TRBV30 and TRBJ2-6 provide the parts outside the CDR3, is SQTIHQWPATLVQPVGSPLSLECTVEGTSNPNLYWYRQAAGRGLQLLFYSVGIGQISSEVPQNLSASRPQDRQFILSSKKLLLSDSGFYLCAWSRASGANVLTFGAGSRLTVL.

This clone is a singleton in its sample. This chain connects TRBV19 to TRBJ1-3; no definite D call. Germline CDR1 reads LNHDA; CDR2 reads SQIVND (reference sequence). The V end was cut by 2 bases, the J end by 3 bases, with 17 bases between. The CDR3 is 17 amino acids. This CDR3 reads CASSILQTGPFGNTIYF. The DNA of the CDR3 is TGTGCCAGTAGTATACTACAGACCGGGCCCTTTGGAAACACCATATATTTT.

The chain is built from TRBV29-1 and TRBJ2-3; either TRBD1 or TRBD2 may supply D (5 bases each). Germline lookup yields CDR1 SQVTM and CDR2 ANQGSEA. The CDR3 is 14 residues long. Trimming pared 8 bases from V and 0 bases from J, leaving 15 bases between. CDR3 in amino acids: CSFSPGPSTDTQYF. The CDR3 DNA sequence: TGCAGCTTTTCCCCGGGACCTAGCACAGATACGCAGTATTTT.

J is TRBJ2-1 and V is TRBV15; either TRBD1 or TRBD2 may fit D (6 bases each). Trimming left V 9 bases short and J 6 bases short, with 18 bases between. The CDR3 runs 14 residues. Germline CDR1 LNHNV, CDR2 YYDKDF (reference sequence). This CDR3 reads CATELRGARNEQFF. CDR3 DNA: TGTGCCACGGAACTTAGGGGGGCCCGCAATGAGCAGTTCTTC.

The chain has TRBV19 and TRBJ1-2, with D possibly being TRBD1 (5 bases). The CDR3 contains 14 residues. Trimming took off 3 bases at V and 0 bases at J, with 8 bases between the two ends. Germline lookup yields CDR1 LNHDA and CDR2 SQIVND (reference sequence). The CDR3 DNA follows: TGTGCCAGTAGTATCAGGACAACTAACTATGGCTACACCTTC. The encoded protein is CASSIRTTNYGYTF.

This clone was seen more than once but under ten times. V and J are TRBV4-1 and TRBJ2-5; D gene unclear. CDR3 size: 15 residues. CDR1 is MGHRA, CDR2 YSYEKL, per germline. The V end lost 1 base, the J end lost 1 base, and 10 bases lay between the germline ends. The CDR3 nucleotides read TGCGCCAGCAGCCAAGCCCACGGGTCCCAAGAGACCCAGTACTTC. Encoded protein: CASSQAHGSQETQYF.

Sample share makes this clone medium-sized (0.01 to 0.1%). The rearrangement links TRBV11-3 to TRBJ1-6; unclear D gene. Germline values: CDR1 SGHNT, CDR2 YENEEA. The CDR3 extends over 15 amino acids. V dropped 5 bases and J dropped 0 bases, with 8 bases sitting between them. The CDR3 DNA sequence: TGTGCCAGCAGCCCGGGTAGCTCCTATAATTCACCCCTCCACTTT. Translating gives CASSPGSSYNSPLHF.

The gene calls are TRBV5-1 and TRBJ2-3, with 9 bases matching TRBD1. CDR3 size: 16 residues. From germline, CDR1 is SGHRS and CDR2 YFSETQ. Unmatched junction bases numbered 8, after V lost 5 bases and J lost 1 base. CDR3 in DNA: TGCGCCAGCAGGATCGGGACAGGGTTTCGCACAGATACGCAGTATTTT. This gives the protein CASRIGTGFRTDTQYF.

This clone is medium-sized (0.01 to 0.1%). Here the CDR3 DNA reads TGTGCCAGCAGGGGTACAGGGGTGGGGCACTATGGCTACACCTTC. Protein: CASRGTGVGHYGYTF. The chain uses TRBV11-3 and TRBJ1-2; the match to TRBD1 covers 7 bases. The CDR3 is 15 amino acids. Germline CDR1 is SGHNT and CDR2 is YENEEA. V was clipped by 6 bases and J by 3 bases; unmatched bases: 10.

The chain joins TRBV6-8 to TRBJ1-5; no reliable D call. CDR1 is MNHGY and CDR2 is SAAAGT in the germline V gene. Deletions cut 6 bases from V and 9 bases from J, with 15 bases between. This CDR3 is built from 13 residues. The CDR3 DNA follows: TGTGCCAGCAGCGTACCGCGGCCGGGGCCCCAGCATTTT. It translates to CASSVPRPGPQHF.

This clone has just a few counts. CDR3 coding DNA: TGTGCCAGCAGTGACTTGGGACAGGGGAACACTGAAGCTTTCTTT. Encoded protein: CASSDLGQGNTEAFF. This chain links TRBV6-7 with TRBJ1-1; TRBD1 agrees at 9 bases. TRBV6-7 is marked as an open reading frame, function uncertain. The V segment lost 5 bases and the J segment 1 base; nucleotides outside the gene matches: 5. The CDR3 is made up of 15 amino acids.

This chain links TRBV11-3 with TRBJ1-4; TRBD1 aligns across 9 bases. Germline CDR1 SGHNT, CDR2 YENEEA. The CDR3 is made up of 16 amino acids. V gave up 5 bases and J gave up 8 bases; unmatched junction bases: 12. The CDR3 coding sequence is TGTGCCAGCAGCCAAGTTGGACAGGGGACCGTCGAAAAACTGTTTTTT. It is translated as CASSQVGQGTVEKLFF.

CDR3 sequence: CASSGQSGHEQFF. The DNA for the CDR3 is TGTGCCAGCAGCGGACAATCAGGGCACGAGCAGTTCTTC. The V call is TRBV2, the J call TRBJ2-1; D perhaps matches TRBD1 (5 bases). CDR1 SNHLY and CDR2 FYNNEI come from the germline V gene. Trimming removed 6 bases at V and 10 bases at J, with 16 bases between. The CDR3 covers 13 residues. The whole variable domain, filled in from reference TRBV2 and TRBJ2-1, reads EPEVTQTPSHQVTQMGQEVILRCVPISNHLYFYWYRQILGQKVEFLVSFYNNEISEKSEIFDDQFSVERPDGSNFTLKIRSTKLEDSAMYFCASSGQSGHEQFFGPGTRLTVL.

In its sample, this clone is medium-sized. This rearrangement joins TRBV11-3 to TRBJ1-6; D remains ambiguous. V was shortened by 3 bases and J by 5 bases, with 11 bases between the two germline ends. The CDR3 has 15 residues. Germline lookup yields CDR1 SGHNT and CDR2 YENEEA. The CDR3 region has the DNA TGTGCCAGCAGCTTCTCTAACGGAGATAATTCACCCCTCCACTTT. Translated, it gives CASSFSNGDNSPLHF.

The rearrangement joins TRBV5-1 to TRBJ1-1; 9 nucleotides line up with TRBD1. With V trimmed by 0 bases and J by 4 bases, 1 base remained unmatched. CDR1 is SGHRS, CDR2 YFSETQ, per germline. This CDR3 has 14 amino acids. Here the CDR3 reads CASSLGDRVTEAFF. CDR3 coding DNA: TGCGCCAGCAGCTTGGGGGACAGGGTCACTGAAGCTTTCTTT. Variable domain in full (rest from reference TRBV5-1 and TRBJ1-1): KAGVTQTPRYLIKTRGQQVTLSCSPISGHRSVSWYQQTPGQGLQFLFEYFSETQRNKGNFPGRFSGRQFSNSRSEMNVSTLELGDSALYLCASSLGDRVTEAFFGQGTRLTVV.

The V call is TRBV19, the J call TRBJ1-1; 7 bases match TRBD1. The CDR3 runs to 13 residues. With 6 bases clipped from V and 6 bases from J, the junction kept 7 bases outside the gene matches. CDR1 and CDR2 from the germline V gene are LNHDA and SQIVND (reference sequence). In nucleotides, the CDR3 is TGTGCCAGTAGGAGGGGGCCGATGGCTGAAGCTTTCTTT. Translating gives CASRRGPMAEAFF.

The V and J genes are TRBV18 and TRBJ2-7; 8 nucleotides line up with TRBD1. This CDR3 has 14 residues. Germline V lookup: CDR1 KGHSH, CDR2 LQKENI. The V gene end was trimmed by 5 bases and the J gene end by 2 bases; junction bases not matched to a gene: 5. The CDR3 DNA reads TGTGCCAGCTCAGCGGACAGGGATCCCTACGAGCAGTACTTC. It translates to CASSADRDPYEQYF.

V gene TRBV29-1 combines with J gene TRBJ1-2, with D perhaps matching TRBD1 (5 bases). CDR3 length equals 12 residues. Germline V gene sequence: CDR1 SQVTM, CDR2 ANQGSEA. Trimming took 5 bases from V and 6 from J, leaving 13 bases between them. For the CDR3, the DNA is TGCAGCGTTATCCAGGGACCTCATGGCTACACCTTC. Its protein is CSVIQGPHGYTF. Together with reference TRBV29-1 and TRBJ1-2, the CDR3 gives the full variable domain: SAVISQKPSRDICQRGTSLTIQCQVDSQVTMMFWYRQQPGQSLTLIATANQGSEATYESGFVIDKFPISRPNLTFSTLTVSNMSPEDSSIYLCSVIQGPHGYTFGSGTRLTVV.

V gene TRBV5-1 combines with J gene TRBJ2-2; 8 bases are a match to TRBD1. The trim removed 1 base at V and 2 bases at J, leaving 1 base unmatched. The CDR3 runs 15 residues. Germline V lookup: CDR1 SGHRS, CDR2 YFSETQ. CDR3 coding DNA: TGCGCCAGCAGCTTGACAGGGGGAAACACCGGGGAGCTGTTTTTT. Its translation is CASSLTGGNTGELFF.

V usage is TRBV2 and J usage is TRBJ1-2; TRBD1 is a possible D gene (5 bases). Trimming removed 8 bases from V and 3 bases from J, with 22 bases in between. The CDR3 length is 16 residues. The V gene's germline CDR1 is SNHLY and CDR2 FYNNEI. CDR3 bases: TGTGCCAGCTCCCTGGAAGAGGGGCCCGGGTACTATGGCTACACCTTC. This codes for CASSLEEGPGYYGYTF.

The chain carries TRBV6-8 and TRBJ1-1, with D tentatively TRBD1 (5 bases). The CDR3 runs 15 residues. The germline V gene has CDR1 MNHGY and CDR2 SAAAGT. V shed 2 bases and J shed 0 bases, with 10 bases lying between them. CDR3 DNA sequence: TGTGCCAGCAGTTACGGGGGTACCATGAACACTGAAGCTTTCTTT. It codes for CASSYGGTMNTEAFF.

The chain carries TRBV29-1 and TRBJ2-2; D might be TRBD1 or TRBD2, each matching 6 bases. In germline, CDR1 is SQVTM, CDR2 ANQGSEA. This CDR3 is 13 amino acids long. Trimming left V 0 bases short and J 5 bases short, with 7 bases between. The CDR3 loop is CSVEEGGTGELFF. Here the CDR3 DNA reads TGCAGCGTTGAAGAAGGGGGGACCGGGGAGCTGTTTTTT.

This clone was observed a few times. The genes are TRBV19 and TRBJ2-7; 8 bases map to TRBD1. V trimming: 3 bases; J trimming: 6 bases; junction bases outside the gene matches: 10. The CDR3 sequence is 15 residues long. Germline V gene data show CDR1 as LNHDA and CDR2 as SQIVND (reference sequence). This CDR3 reads CASSIRGQGSGEQYF. The DNA of the CDR3 is TGTGCCAGTAGTATCAGGGGGCAGGGGTCCGGCGAGCAGTACTTC.